These 9 T cell receptor beta chains came from one sample sequenced in a study of cytotoxic CD8 clonotypes in ibrutinib-treated CLL. Repertoires were generated with immunoSEQ multiplex PCR, while TCRdb's copy carries only in-frame clones and drops some. The data contain about 140,000 clones, around 80% of them singletons. Sequencing used PBMCs, obtained after 36 months of ibrutinib treatment. These TCRs come from a human donor with chronic lymphocytic leukemia.

The genes are TRBV2 and TRBJ2-3; D is unclear. V gave up 6 bases and J gave up 0 bases, with 4 bases separating them. Germline V lookup: CDR1 SNHLY, CDR2 FYNNEI. The CDR3 is made up of 12 amino acids. The CDR3 nucleotides read TGTGCCAGCAGAACTAGCACAGATACGCAGTATTTT. Translated: CASRTSTDTQYF.

V and J are TRBV7-9 and TRBJ2-1; D is ambiguous. The CDR3 totals 15 residues. The V end lost 1 base, the J end lost 2 bases, and 9 bases lay between the germline ends. CDR1 is SEHNR, CDR2 FQNEAQ, per germline (reference sequence). CDR3 in DNA: TGTGCCAGCAGCTTAGAGGTCTTGGCCTACAATGAGCAGTTCTTC. Translating gives CASSLEVLAYNEQFF.

The genes are TRBV28 and TRBJ2-7, with 8 bases aligning to TRBD1. Germline lookup yields CDR1 MDHEN and CDR2 SYDVKM. The CDR3 is made up of 15 amino acids. Losses at the gene ends were 7 bases for V and 6 bases for J; bases not matched to a gene: 14. The CDR3 region is CASNALDRDHGEQYF. In nucleotides, the CDR3 is TGTGCCAGCAACGCCTTGGACAGGGACCACGGCGAGCAGTACTTC.

V and J are TRBV10-1 and TRBJ2-1, with 7 bases identical to TRBD2. Germline V lookup: CDR1 WNHNN, CDR2 SYGVQD (reference sequence). With V trimmed by 2 bases and J by 11 bases, 3 bases remained unmatched. CDR3 length: 12 amino acids. CDR3 in DNA: TGCGCCAGCAGTGAGGGCGGGGGTAAGCAGTTCTTC. Translating gives CASSEGGGKQFF.

This rearrangement joins TRBV7-9 to TRBJ2-7; the match to TRBD2 covers 8 bases. The length of the CDR3 is 16 residues. Germline values: CDR1 SEHNR, CDR2 FQNEAQ (reference sequence). With 2 bases clipped from V and 6 bases from J, the junction kept 12 bases outside the gene matches. The CDR3 here is CASSLMKAGGTSEQYF. The DNA of the CDR3 is TGTGCCAGCAGCTTAATGAAGGCGGGGGGCACCAGCGAGCAGTACTTC.

The V call is TRBV27, the J call TRBJ2-5; D uncertain. The CDR3 consists of 14 residues. Germline V gene sequence: CDR1 MNHEY, CDR2 SMNVEV (reference sequence). V lost 3 bases to trimming and J lost 1 base, with 9 bases between them. The DNA of the CDR3 is TGTGCCAGCAGTTTTGGGATCAGCCAAGAGACCCAGTACTTC. Residues: CASSFGISQETQYF.

The chain employs TRBV2 and TRBJ2-1; tentative D call: TRBD2 (5 bases). Trimming removed 0 bases at V and 7 bases at J, with 13 bases between. The length of the CDR3 is 15 residues. The germline gives CDR1 SNHLY, CDR2 FYNNEI. The CDR3 region is CASSEAGWTGNEQFF. CDR3 coding DNA: TGTGCCAGCAGTGAAGCGGGGTGGACTGGAAATGAGCAGTTCTTC.

This chain uses TRBV29-1 with TRBJ2-1, with D hard to call. Germline CDR1 SQVTM, CDR2 ANQGSEA. This CDR3 comprises 14 residues. With 0 bases removed from V and 6 bases from J, the gap between germline ends came to 12 bases. This CDR3 is CSVEEVSPGNEQFF. In DNA form, the CDR3 reads TGCAGCGTTGAAGAAGTTAGCCCAGGCAATGAGCAGTTCTTC.

A word on this clone: Mismatch with germline at one junction end may stem from a read error. The gene calls are TRBV15 and TRBJ1-1, with D hard to call. The V gene's germline CDR1 is LNHNV and CDR2 YYDKDF (reference sequence). The CDR3 is 13 residues long. CDR3 loop: CATSREVNTEAFF. Written as DNA, the CDR3 is TGTGCCACCAGCAGAGAAGTGAATACTGAAGCTTTCTTT.